This T cell receptor beta chain was captured by sequencing in a study of graft-versus-host responses after intestinal transplantation. For the study at large: Anti-thymocyte globulin served as induction for all recipients, who then took tacrolimus and steroids for three to four years. Whole-study findings and limits: Researchers found GvH clones in recipient marrow, and some showed up first in ileum or blood.

Some clones are missing from TCRdb's copy, which holds only in-frame ones; the method was immunoSEQ multiplex PCR. Of a few thousand clones in the sample, about 29% were seen once. Irradiated stimulators labeled with violet dye, about 200,000 in number, were plated with about 200,000 CFSE-labeled responders. CD4 and CD8 responders that proliferated in the reaction were FACS-sorted. The V and J ends lost 1 base and 3 bases respectively, with 13 bases between them. Germline CDR1 GTSNPN, CDR2 SVGIG (reference sequence). The CDR3 is made up of 14 amino acids. The receptor was derived from a human patient who was an organ donor for intestinal transplantation. The chain carries TRBV30 and TRBJ2-7; D unresolved. The input for sequencing was alloreactive CD4+ T cells from a mixed lymphocyte reaction culture, taken before transplantation. Indicated subset: CFSE-low proliferating T cells sorted from roughly six-day pre-transplant mixed lymphocyte reaction (GvH or HvG direction). CDR3 loop: CAWSASPAGYEQYF. As DNA, the CDR3 is TGTGCCTGGAGTGCATCCCCGGCAGGCTACGAGCAGTACTTC.